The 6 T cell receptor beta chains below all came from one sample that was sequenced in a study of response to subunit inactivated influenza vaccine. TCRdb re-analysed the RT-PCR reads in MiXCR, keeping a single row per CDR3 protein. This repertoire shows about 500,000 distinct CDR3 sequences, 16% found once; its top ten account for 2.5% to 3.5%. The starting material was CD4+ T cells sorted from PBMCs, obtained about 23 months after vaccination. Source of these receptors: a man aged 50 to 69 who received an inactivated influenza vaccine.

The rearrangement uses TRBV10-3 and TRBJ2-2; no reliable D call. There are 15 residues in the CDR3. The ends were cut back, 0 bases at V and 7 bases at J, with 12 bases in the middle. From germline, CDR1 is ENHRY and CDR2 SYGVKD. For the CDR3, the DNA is TGTGCCATCAGTGAGTCGGTAGGGAAGCGCGGGGAGCTGTTTTTT. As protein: CAISESVGKRGELFF.

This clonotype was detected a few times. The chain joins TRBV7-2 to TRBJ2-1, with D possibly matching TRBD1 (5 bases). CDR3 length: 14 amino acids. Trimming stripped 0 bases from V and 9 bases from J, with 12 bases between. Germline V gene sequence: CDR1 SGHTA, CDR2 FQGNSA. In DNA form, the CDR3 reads TGTGCCAGCAGCTTAGCCCTCCTCAGGGCTGAGCAGTTCTTC. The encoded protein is CASSLALLRAEQFF.

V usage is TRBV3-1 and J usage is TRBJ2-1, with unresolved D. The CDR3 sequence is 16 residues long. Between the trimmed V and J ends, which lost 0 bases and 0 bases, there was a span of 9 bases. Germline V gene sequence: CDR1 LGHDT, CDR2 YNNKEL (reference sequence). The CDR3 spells CASSQDYSSSYNEQFF. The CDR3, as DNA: TGTGCCAGCAGCCAAGACTACTCGAGCTCCTACAATGAGCAGTTCTTC.

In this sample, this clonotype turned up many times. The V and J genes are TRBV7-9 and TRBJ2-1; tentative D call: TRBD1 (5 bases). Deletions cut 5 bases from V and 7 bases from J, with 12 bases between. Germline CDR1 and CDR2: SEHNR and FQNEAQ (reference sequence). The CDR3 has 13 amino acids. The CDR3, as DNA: TGTGCCAGCAGCCTTATGACAGCTAATGAGCAGTTCTTC. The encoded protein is CASSLMTANEQFF. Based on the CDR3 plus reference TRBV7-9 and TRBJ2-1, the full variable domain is DTGVSQNPRHKITKRGQNVTFRCDPISEHNRLYWYRQTLGQGPEFLTYFQNEAQLEKSRLLSDRFSAERPKGSFSTLEIQRTEQGDSAMYLCASSLMTANEQFFGPGTRLTVL.

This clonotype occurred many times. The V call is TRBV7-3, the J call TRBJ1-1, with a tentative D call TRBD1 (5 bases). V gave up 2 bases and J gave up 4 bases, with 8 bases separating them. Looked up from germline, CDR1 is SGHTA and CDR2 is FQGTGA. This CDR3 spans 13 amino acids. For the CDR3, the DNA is TGTGCCAGCAGCTTAGGCAGGGCCACTGAAGCTTTCTTT. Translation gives CASSLGRATEAFF. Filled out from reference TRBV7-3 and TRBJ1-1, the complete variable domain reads GAGVSQTPSNKVTEKGKYVELRCDPISGHTALYWYRQSLGQGPEFLIYFQGTGAADDSGLPNDRFFAVRPEGSVSTLKIQRTERGDSAVYLCASSLGRATEAFFGQGTRLTVV.

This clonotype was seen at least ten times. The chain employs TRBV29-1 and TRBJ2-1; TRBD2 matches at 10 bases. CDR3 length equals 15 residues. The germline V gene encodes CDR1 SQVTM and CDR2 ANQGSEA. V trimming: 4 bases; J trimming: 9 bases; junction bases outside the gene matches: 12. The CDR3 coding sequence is TGCAGCGTTGCTAGGGCTAGCGGGAGATTGGCTGAGCAGTTCTTC. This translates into CSVARASGRLAEQFF.